Here is one T cell receptor (beta chain) with its context. With 0 bases clipped from V and 1 base from J, the junction kept 6 bases outside the gene matches. Germline lookup yields CDR1 GTSNPN and CDR2 SVGIG (reference sequence). This CDR3 is 15 amino acids long. The data were produced by immunoSEQ multiplex PCR, yet TCRdb's version contains in-frame clones alone and is incomplete. The sample has approximately 79,000 clones, approximately 97% seen once. These data come from a study of technical replicates of blood from a handful of donors. The sequence derives from a human donor in good health. The rearrangement links TRBV30 to TRBJ2-7; 7 bases map to TRBD2. The sequenced sample consisted of T cells isolated from PBMCs. CDR3 bases: TGTGCCTGGAGTGTCTCGGGACTACCTTCCTACGAGCAGTACTTC. Its translation is CAWSVSGLPSYEQYF.